The T cell receptor (beta chain) described here comes from a study of T cells in Graves' hyperthyroidism and ophthalmopathy (dated by TCRdb to the late 2010s). Broadly, across the study: Peripheral blood was sampled at the time of initial diagnosis, prior to any treatment. TCR V-J signatures able to tell the groups apart were searched for in a discovery cohort of approximately 95 patients, of whom fewer than 45 had Graves' ophthalmopathy and 57 had stable Graves' hyperthyroidism. Prospective prediction of ophthalmopathy was tested in an independent validation cohort consisting of roughly 20 hyperthyroidism patients and around 16 patients who later progressed to ophthalmopathy. The roughly 100 discovery patients were randomly divided into training and test sets at a 7:3 ratio. Thyroid tissue and blood T-cell repertoires from over 5 Graves' hyperthyroidism patients were also compared in the study. Once sampling was done, hyperthyroidism patients were given methimazole at a starting dose of 30 mg daily, whereas ophthalmopathy patients were given high-dose intravenous methylprednisolone. The paper describes TCR Vbeta CDR3 sequencing of 135 peripheral blood samples, made up of fewer than 50 ophthalmopathy patients, around 78 hyperthyroidism patients and 17 progressor patients.

A patient counted as having stable Graves' hyperthyroidism if no progression to ophthalmopathy occurred over 18 months of follow-up. The hyperthyroidism patients were between 18 and 65 years old and newly diagnosed, with a disease duration of less than 2 months. The study excluded patients with uncontrolled infections, other autoimmune diseases, pregnancy or lactation. Diagnoses relied on clinical symptoms, serum thyroxine and TRAb, thyroid ultrasound and orbital computed tomography. Ficoll-Paque density gradient centrifugation was used to isolate PBMCs from around 10 ml of fresh peripheral blood. Total RNA was extracted using Trizol reagent, and RNA quality was assessed on an Agilent 2100 Bioanalyzer. The TCR beta CDR3 regions were amplified from the RNA transcripts. A first-round RT-PCR of the TCR CDR3 used the HTBI primer set with the Qiagen OneStep RT-PCR kit. The libraries were constructed in a second round of multiplex PCR and then size-selected and purified. Libraries were sequenced paired-end with 100 bp reads on an Illumina HiSeq2000. Under the source paper's analysis protocol: SOAPnuke was used to process the raw data, with reads discarded if the reads contained adapters or uncalled bases, had a mean Phred below 15, or lacked an exact constant-primer or identifier match. High-quality paired reads were merged using COPE v1.2.5, and each unique nucleotide sequence was defined as a clonotype. MiTCR v1.1 was used to align clonotypes to the IMGT TRBV, TRBD and TRBJ reference segments. Analysis was restricted to V-J combinations with a frequency above 0.0001, which covered about 99% of repertoires. A TCS score was defined as the ratio of F50 (clonal expansion) to E x V (chaos), with BLOSUM62-based TCRdist applied between CDR3 peptides within each V-J. Welch's t-statistics and random forest reduced just over 500 V-J features to around 14, which were used in a naive Bayes classifier (R e1071). The raw public data were reprocessed by TCRdb itself: fastp quality trimming at Q25, MiXCR clonotype calling, in-frame beta chains only. CDR3 protein duplicates are merged, each entry listing the most common genes and DNA. The V and J calls reflect TCRdb's pipeline rather than the authors' work. The sample data list some 510,000 distinct CDR3 sequences, and about 20% of these were observed just once. Clones ranked in the top ten supply approximately 25% of the sample.

The CDR3 measures 16 amino acids from cysteine to phenylalanine. The read is trimmed to its CDR3 DNA, 48 bases read in frame from base 1. Trimming leaves V shorter by 3 bases and J shorter by 3 bases, with the junction holding 6 bases beyond the gene matches. From a lookup of the germline V gene, CDR1 and CDR2 are KGHDR and SFDVKD. The paper as a whole reports these results and caveats: A model built on a 13 V-J signature distinguished ophthalmopathy from stable hyperthyroidism, reaching 85% to 90% sensitivity and around 82% specificity in cross-validation and 80%/75% in testing. Sample size was not statistically predetermined, and blinding of investigators to group allocation was not performed. During validation, the model predicted progression to ophthalmopathy a median of approximately 6.5 months ahead of onset, with around 70% sensitivity and more than 72% specificity. Most expanded thyroid clonotypes (frequency above 0.001) were also found in blood, which suggests that blood repertoires may mirror thyroid immune responses.

Of note for this clonotype: Its antigen is not yet known. The record has no base qualities; no much larger clone is one base away.

The clonotype was recovered from a man aged 18 to 30 with Graves' hyperthyroidism. Sequencing was performed on blood. This chain joins TRBV24-1 to TRBJ1-2; a stretch of 10 junction bases matches TRBD1. The sequence in DNA is TGTGCCACCAGTGATGCGACAGGGGGCGCGTACTATGGCTACACCTTC. Its protein is CATSDATGGAYYGYTF.